The source of this TCR beta chain is a study of CD8+CD57+ T cells in acquired aplastic anemia. Study-wide context: Each DNA sample taken from sorted CD4+ and CD8+ cells came to 3 to 4 ug on average.

The CDR3 is made up of 13 amino acids. Germline CDR1 is SGHTA and CDR2 is FQGNSA. V lost 5 bases, J lost 2 bases, and 9 bases lay in between. Previously, flow cytometry had revealed CD8+CD57+ cell expansion in the patients chosen for sequencing. There were no patients without severe acquired aplastic anemia. Genomic DNA served as template for TCR beta VDJ and CDR3 profiling. TCRdb re-analysed the reads in MiXCR, keeping a single row per CDR3 protein. The data hold 150,000 to 200,000 distinct CDR3 sequences, with about 45% observed a single time. This clonotype was counted only a few times. Its antigen is not identified. Broader study findings: Twenty-nine CD8+ CDR3 sequences were shared between patients and controls. Patient and control CD8+ Simpson's diversity was not significantly different.

Sequenced sample: sorted CD4+, CD8+, or CD8+CD57+ T cells (not recorded which) from PBMCs. The clonotype was recovered from a human donor with aplastic anemia. The genes are TRBV7-2 and TRBJ2-5; D could derive from TRBD1 or TRBD2 (5 bases each). The CDR3: CASSRGGQETQYF. DNA of the CDR3: TGTGCCAGCAGCCGGGGCGGACAAGAGACCCAGTACTTC.